This TCR beta chain appears in the sequencing data of a study of cytomegalovirus exposure and HLA in healthy donors. Primers: 60 Vbeta forward and 13 Jbeta reverse. The protocol was immunoSEQ multiplex PCR, while the TCRdb copy is restricted to in-frame clones and leaves out a portion. The sample lists 110,000 to 150,000 clones; less than 85% were seen once. The germline V and J ends were trimmed by 2 bases and 4 bases, with 9 bases remaining between them. The CDR3 spans 13 residues. Germline values: CDR1 MGHDK, CDR2 SYGVNS. Sequencing used PBMCs. J is TRBJ2-7 and V is TRBV25-1; D gene uncertain. The source is a woman in her fifties or sixties in good health and CMV-seropositive. CDR3: CASSEIGPYEQYF. DNA of the CDR3: TGTGCCAGCAGTGAAATTGGGCCATACGAGCAGTACTTC.